This TCR beta chain is from a study of blood T cell repertoires in COVID-19 (dated by TCRdb to 2018 to 2021). For the study in its entirety: Samples from collaborators originated in the United States, Italy and Spain and spanned both the acute and convalescent phases of COVID-19. The prospective study material was composed of cDNA or gDNA derived from T cells, B-cell-depleted T cells, or PBMCs. HLA class I and class II types, where available, came from metadata supplied by the sample provider rather than from assay-based typing. A freely available public database, intended as a resource for researchers studying the immune response to SARS-CoV-2, is where the repertoires were released. Sample metadata almost always included a de-identified subject ID, COVID-19 status, age in years and sex. Deeply sampled blood TCRbeta repertoires from subjects exposed to, actively infected with, or recovered from COVID-19 were included in the dataset. Samples came from the ongoing ImmuneRACE study (first 160 participants) plus 1,254 subjects from 6 global collaborators.

What the authors observed across the whole study: The amount of clinical and demographic metadata varied by source and participant and was provided uncurated.

One collaborating source in Seattle enrolled patients while the patients were actively infected and followed the patients over time throughout the course of disease. Each collaborating institution followed its own protocols to collect whole blood in K2EDTA tubes. For TCRbeta analysis, collaborator samples were shipped as frozen whole blood, as isolated PBMCs, or as DNA extracted from either sample type. According to the germline V gene, CDR1 reads SQVTM and CDR2 reads ANQGSEA. The CDR3 goes from the cysteine to the phenylalanine over 12 residues. CDR3 DNA only is kept here, 36 bases in frame from base 1. The junction carries 11 bases between V and J, which are trimmed by 8 bases and 1 base respectively. Of note for this clone: Which antigen it targets is not known. The input lacks base qualities; no much larger clone sits a single base away.

TCRbeta CDR3 regions were amplified from genomic DNA by means of the immunoSEQ Assay, a bias-controlled multiplex PCR. From the authors' description of their analysis: The number of nucleated cells in each sample was estimated from the amplification of reference gene primers within the assay. To quantify the absolute abundance of each unique TCRbeta CDR3 rearrangement, sequence reads were collapsed and filtered. For each sample, productive Simpson clonality was calculated as the square root of Simpson's diversity index across productive rearrangements. TCRdb mirrors the immuneACCESS table, restricted to in-frame sequences. Some clones are absent from its copies; in checked studies, under half trace to an unresolved V gene, and the reason for the others is unknown. V, J and clone size reflect that table, while D and trimming were determined from the DNA. This sample has a few hundred thousand clones in its table, and approximately 78% of those were observed once. The top ten hold roughly 8.2% of the sample.

The TCR comes from a woman aged 80 or older with COVID-19, enrolled during active disease. The sequenced material came from peripheral blood. The chain uses TRBV29-1 and TRBJ1-1; TRBD1 might be the D gene, on 6 matching bases. DNA sequence: TGCAGCACCTCGACAGGGAACACTGAAGCTTTCTTT. Translated, it reads CSTSTGNTEAFF.